The rows below give T cell receptor beta chains drawn from one sample of a study of cytomegalovirus exposure and HLA in healthy donors. Repertoires were generated with immunoSEQ multiplex PCR, while TCRdb's copy carries only in-frame clones and drops some. The sample shows 210,000 or so clones, roughly 73% of them seen only once. The material sequenced was PBMCs. The receptors stem from a woman younger than 45 in good health and CMV-seropositive. Both conserved end residues are part of each CDR3. The size of a clone is reported for some rows only, either as once, few or many, or as a class for expanded clones.

clone size: .; V gene: TRBV5-1; J gene: TRBJ1-2; CDR3 protein: CASSLLGSNYGYTF
clone size: .; V gene: TRBV7-5; J gene: TRBJ2-5; CDR3 protein: CARSLQYF
clone size: .; V gene: TRBV15; J gene: TRBJ1-2; CDR3 protein: CATSRDLERGVNYGYTF
clone size: .; V gene: TRBV7-2; J gene: TRBJ2-3; CDR3 protein: CASSFGQSTDTQYF
clone size: once; V gene: TRBV19; J gene: TRBJ2-2; CDR3 protein: CASSMRGLVTGELFF
clone size: .; V gene: TRBV25-1; J gene: TRBJ1-1; CDR3 protein: CASSAGQAFVTEAFF
clone size: .; V gene: TRBV28; J gene: TRBJ2-7; CDR3 protein: CASRYKPGHYYEQYF
clone size: .; V gene: TRBV6-4; J gene: TRBJ2-1; CDR3 protein: CASSDGREQGEQFF
clone size: .; V gene: TRBV9; J gene: TRBJ1-1; CDR3 protein: CASSRRVTVDTEAFF
clone size: .; V gene: TRBV9; J gene: TRBJ1-1; CDR3 protein: CASSGTANTEAFF
clone size: .; V gene: TRBV7-2; J gene: TRBJ1-2; CDR3 protein: CASSSPTATYGYTF
clone size: .; V gene: TRBV15; J gene: TRBJ1-1; CDR3 protein: CATSTGQGASEAFF
clone size: .; V gene: TRBV5-6; J gene: TRBJ1-1; CDR3 protein: CASSLLRDRETEAFF
clone size: .; V gene: TRBV9; J gene: TRBJ2-7; CDR3 protein: CASSVGAAGGREQYF
clone size: .; V gene: TRBV9; J gene: TRBJ2-1; CDR3 protein: CASSVAPGSGNEQFF
clone size: .; V gene: TRBV7-2; J gene: TRBJ1-2; CDR3 protein: CASSYGQGAIYGYTF
clone size: .; V gene: TRBV27; J gene: TRBJ1-2; CDR3 protein: CATRRGGAGMDGYTF
clone size: once; V gene: TRBV30; J gene: TRBJ2-6; CDR3 protein: CAWSPKRGWANVLTF
clone size: .; V gene: TRBV7-9; J gene: TRBJ2-2; CDR3 protein: CASRGGGRTDTGELFF
clone size: .; V gene: TRBV7-3; J gene: TRBJ2-1; CDR3 protein: CASSLRTSGGYNEQFF
clone size: .; V gene: TRBV5-4; J gene: TRBJ1-2; CDR3 protein: CASSPRVVGYGYTF
clone size: once; V gene: TRBV4-2; J gene: TRBJ2-2; CDR3 protein: CASSQLAGGPSGELFF
clone size: .; V gene: TRBV7-3; J gene: TRBJ2-2; CDR3 protein: CASSSTGTGELFF
clone size: .; V gene: TRBV5-1; J gene: TRBJ2-7; CDR3 protein: CASSLEGTGGSEQYF
clone size: .; V gene: TRBV9; J gene: TRBJ1-2; CDR3 protein: CASSVGAAPNYGYTF
clone size: .; V gene: TRBV11-3; J gene: TRBJ1-3; CDR3 protein: CASSLGEGAPGNTIYF
clone size: .; V gene: TRBV2; J gene: TRBJ2-1; CDR3 protein: CASTLSGLVLLEQFF
clone size: .; V gene: TRBV10-3; J gene: TRBJ1-2; CDR3 protein: CAISGDRENYGYTF
clone size: .; V gene: TRBV5-4; J gene: TRBJ1-2; CDR3 protein: CASGWGDYGYTF
clone size: few; V gene: TRBV18; J gene: TRBJ1-2; CDR3 protein: CASSPGLQSSGYTF
clone size: .; V gene: TRBV7-9; J gene: TRBJ2-1; CDR3 protein: CASMRGYNEQFF
clone size: .; V gene: TRBV7-8; J gene: TRBJ1-2; CDR3 protein: CASSRTASNYGYTF
clone size: .; V gene: TRBV5-1; J gene: TRBJ2-1; CDR3 protein: CASREGAGGSYNEQFF
clone size: once; V gene: TRBV7-3; J gene: TRBJ2-1; CDR3 protein: CASSISGTNEQFF
clone size: .; V gene: TRBV9; J gene: TRBJ2-1; CDR3 protein: CASSVRGQSYNEQFF
clone size: .; V gene: TRBV6-6; J gene: TRBJ1-2; CDR3 protein: CASRTDSNYGYTF
clone size: .; V gene: TRBV5-1; J gene: TRBJ2-3; CDR3 protein: CASSRGLAGSTDTQYF
clone size: .; V gene: TRBV9; J gene: TRBJ2-3; CDR3 protein: CASSVVGTSGGSIPADTQYF
clone size: .; V gene: TRBV9; J gene: TRBJ2-1; CDR3 protein: CASKGDSHEQFF
clone size: once; V gene: TRBV27; J gene: TRBJ2-2; CDR3 protein: CASSLLRTSNTGELFF
clone size: .; V gene: TRBV5-1; J gene: TRBJ1-1; CDR3 protein: CASSLDRDTEAFF
clone size: .; V gene: TRBV7-3; J gene: TRBJ2-3; CDR3 protein: CASSRTGVGDTQYF
clone size: .; V gene: TRBV29-1; J gene: TRBJ2-7; CDR3 protein: CSAVDTSYEQYF
clone size: .; V gene: TRBV10-3; J gene: TRBJ1-2; CDR3 protein: CATTGVKGYTF
clone size: .; V gene: TRBV19; J gene: TRBJ1-5; CDR3 protein: CASRTGSGSNQPQHF
clone size: .; V gene: TRBV19; J gene: TRBJ1-2; CDR3 protein: CASSIRQPRANYGYTF
clone size: once; V gene: TRBV30; J gene: TRBJ1-6; CDR3 protein: CAWSEGNNSPLHF
clone size: .; V gene: TRBV30; J gene: TRBJ2-7; CDR3 protein: CAWSDDRTSPYEQYF
clone size: .; V gene: TRBV2; J gene: TRBJ1-1; CDR3 protein: CASSGLQKLTTNTEAFF
clone size: .; V gene: TRBV6-6; J gene: TRBJ2-1; CDR3 protein: CASSGEGSYNEQFF
clone size: few; V gene: TRBV4-1; J gene: TRBJ2-1; CDR3 protein: CASSPAGGRGNEQFF
clone size: few; V gene: TRBV4-2; J gene: TRBJ2-7; CDR3 protein: CASSLIAGGRYEQYF
clone size: .; V gene: TRBV7-3; J gene: TRBJ2-3; CDR3 protein: CASSSYSGFGTDTQYF